A single TCR beta chain is shown here with its context. Original processing notes: Amplified reference gene primers provided the basis for estimating nucleated cell counts. The data were produced by immunoSEQ multiplex PCR, yet TCRdb's version contains in-frame clones alone and is incomplete. The V and J calls and the clone size are those of that table, but D and trimming were determined from the DNA. The repertoire holds 140,000 to 150,000 clones, with 65% to 85% as singletons. The sample comes from a study of blood T cell repertoires in COVID-19. Study as a whole: COVID-19 samples from acute and convalescent phases originated in the United States, Italy and Spain. From T cells, B-cell-depleted T cells, or PBMCs came the material, which was cDNA or gDNA.

CDR3 length: 17 amino acids. V trimming: 4 bases; J trimming: 0 bases; junction bases outside the gene matches: 7. Germline CDR1 reads SGHRS; CDR2 reads YFSETQ. This chain connects TRBV5-1 to TRBJ2-6, with TRBD1 matching over 7 bases. This sequence was found in a man in his sixties with active or convalescent COVID-19. Material for sequencing was peripheral blood. The CDR3: CASSERTGLSGANVLTF. The CDR3 DNA sequence: TGCGCCAGCAGCGAGAGGACAGGCCTCTCTGGGGCCAACGTCCTGACTTTC.